The 10 T cell receptor beta chains listed next were all sequenced from one sample in a study of radiotherapy plus CTLA-4 blockade in lung cancer. TCRdb keeps only in-frame clones here, not all; method: immunoSEQ multiplex PCR. The data contain more than 65,000 clones, roughly four fifths of them singletons. This specimen was peripheral blood, taken from a patient treated with radiotherapy plus ipilimumab. The receptors stem from a human donor with non-small cell lung cancer who had stable disease on radiotherapy plus ipilimumab.

The J gene is TRBJ2-1, the V gene TRBV19; TRBD2 matches 14 bases. With 5 bases clipped from V and 0 bases from J, the junction kept 9 bases outside the gene matches. This CDR3 has 19 residues. Germline V gene lookup returns CDR1 LNHDA and CDR2 SQIVND (reference sequence). In nucleotides, the CDR3 is TGTGCCAGTAGTTTGACTAGCGGGAGGGCCACGAGCTCCTACAATGAGCAGTTCTTC. It encodes CASSLTSGRATSSYNEQFF.

This clone was seen only once. The chain is built from TRBV9 and TRBJ1-6; D is ambiguous. The germline V gene encodes CDR1 SGDLS and CDR2 YYNGEE. The CDR3 runs to 15 residues. Trimming left V 0 bases short and J 3 bases short, with 7 bases between. CDR3 protein: CASSVEEFYNSPLHF. The DNA for the CDR3 is TGTGCCAGCAGCGTAGAAGAGTTCTATAATTCACCCCTCCACTTT.

This clone occurred once. CDR3: CASSRSGVSSYEQYF. CDR3 DNA sequence: TGTGCCAGCAGTAGAAGCGGGGTGAGCTCCTACGAGCAGTACTTC. The rearrangement joins TRBV6-1 to TRBJ2-7; 7 nucleotides agree with TRBD2. The CDR3 runs to 15 residues. Germline V gene sequence: CDR1 MNHNS, CDR2 SASEGT. With 5 bases clipped from V and 0 bases from J, the junction kept 7 bases outside the gene matches.

The rearrangement joins TRBV7-3 to TRBJ2-1, with 14 positions matching TRBD2. V trimming: 2 bases; J trimming: 4 bases; junction bases outside the gene matches: 7. The CDR3 is 18 amino acids. From germline, CDR1 is SGHTA and CDR2 FQGTGA. CDR3 bases: TGTGCCAGCAGCTTACGCGGGACTAGCGGGAGTCAATACAATGAGCAGTTCTTC. Translated, it gives CASSLRGTSGSQYNEQFF.

In this sample, this clone turned up a few times. The V gene is TRBV10-3, the J gene TRBJ1-4; 7 bases are shared with TRBD1. The CDR3 is 14 residues long. The junction had 14 bases not matched to a gene; V was cut back by 11 bases and J by 8 bases. CDR1 and CDR2 from the germline V gene are ENHRY and SYGVKD. The CDR3 nucleotides are TGTGCCGCATCACAGGGGCTTCACGACGAAAAACTGTTTTTT. Encoded protein: CAASQGLHDEKLFF.

Worth noting for this clone: An end of the junction differs from the germline gene, which may be a read error. V and J are TRBV7-7 and TRBJ2-1; 7 positions agree with TRBD2. This CDR3 contains 14 residues. The germline CDR1 and CDR2 sequences are SSHAT and FNYEAQ (reference sequence). The CDR3 coding sequence is TGTGCTAGCAGCTTATCCCGGACTAGTGATGAGCAGTTCTTC. Amino acid sequence: CASSLSRTSDEQFF.

The chain is built from TRBV9 and TRBJ2-3, with unresolved D. The germline V gene encodes CDR1 SGDLS and CDR2 YYNGEE. This CDR3 region has 15 residues. V was trimmed by 4 bases and J by 3 bases, leaving 15 bases between them. Written as DNA, the CDR3 is TGTGCCAGCAGCCCACAGCTACCCGGTACAGATACGCAGTATTTT. Translating it yields CASSPQLPGTDTQYF.

The rearrangement joins TRBV28 to TRBJ1-1; 12 bases fit TRBD1. This CDR3 contains 16 residues. Trimming cost V 5 bases and J 0 bases; bases outside gene matches: 4. The germline CDR1 and CDR2 sequences are MDHEN and SYDVKM. In nucleotides, the CDR3 is TGTGCCAGCAGTCGGGACAGGGGGCGTTTGAACACTGAAGCTTTCTTT. It is translated as CASSRDRGRLNTEAFF.

The genes are TRBV28 and TRBJ1-1; D is ambiguous. The V gene's germline CDR1 is MDHEN and CDR2 SYDVKM. This CDR3 comprises 13 residues. V lost 7 bases, J lost 10 bases, and 19 bases lay in between. As DNA, the CDR3 is TGTGCCAGCACCTACGACACTGATAATAGAGCTTTCTTT. Translation gives CASTYDTDNRAFF.

The gene calls are TRBV7-9 and TRBJ2-7, with D possibly TRBD1 on 7 matching bases. The CDR3 covers 18 residues. CDR1 SEHNR and CDR2 FQNEAQ come from the germline V gene (reference sequence). V was trimmed by 4 bases and J by 3 bases, leaving 25 bases between them. CDR3 DNA sequence: TGTGCCAGCAGCTCACAGGGGCGGGGAGGCAAATACCGCTACGAGCAGTACTTC. Protein sequence: CASSSQGRGGKYRYEQYF.